The 26 T cell receptor beta chains below come from one sample, sequenced in a study of beta chain features in type 1 diabetes. Every bit of the isolated RNA underwent reverse transcription, so sequencing read expressed TCRB transcripts. The method was immunoSEQ multiplex PCR; TCRdb's version includes in-frame clones alone and lacks a portion of them. The sample yields 70,000 to 95,000 clones, 30% to 40% seen once. The material sequenced was stem cell memory CD4+ T cells from blood. Receptors were obtained from a woman aged 18-29 years in good health.

The gene calls are TRBV7-3 and TRBJ2-2, with a possible D match to TRBD1 (7 bases). Germline lookup yields CDR1 SGHTA and CDR2 FQGTGA. The CDR3 length is 16 residues. V was shortened by 3 bases and J by 6 bases, with 17 bases between the two germline ends. The CDR3 region is CASSFSGQGGSGELFF. The CDR3 DNA reads TGTGCCAGCAGCTTTTCCGGCCAGGGGGGTTCCGGGGAGCTGTTTTTT.

The table lists this clone with a few counts. V usage is TRBV19 and J usage is TRBJ1-1; unclear D gene. CDR1 and CDR2 from the germline V gene are LNHDA and SQIVND (reference sequence). The CDR3 length is 13 residues. Trimming took 1 base from V and 5 from J, leaving 8 bases between them. CDR3 nucleotide sequence: TGTGCCAGTAGTATAGGGGCAGGAACTGAAGCTTTCTTT. Its protein product is CASSIGAGTEAFF.

As for this clone: Additional DNA sequences in this sample encode the identical CDR3. This CDR3 reads CASSLGQGREQYF. Written as DNA, the CDR3 is TGTGCCAGCAGCTTAGGACAGGGACGCGAGCAGTACTTC. This chain links TRBV7-3 with TRBJ2-7; 8 nucleotides match TRBD1. This CDR3 region has 13 residues. Trimming removed 2 bases from V and 6 bases from J; junction bases left unmatched: 3. CDR1 SGHTA and CDR2 FQGTGA come from the germline V gene.

This sequence joins TRBV9 and TRBJ1-1, with 10 nucleotides matching TRBD1. Germline-derived CDR1 and CDR2 are SGDLS and YYNGEE. V lost 9 bases, J lost 0 bases, and 11 bases stayed unmatched. The CDR3 covers 16 residues. The DNA of the CDR3 is TGTGCCACGTTCTTGGGGACAGGGGATATGAACACTGAAGCTTTCTTT. This translates into CATFLGTGDMNTEAFF.

This clone was counted only a few times. CDR3 nucleotides: TGCACTATACAGGAGGGAAACACCATATATTTT. It specifies CTIQEGNTIYF. This sequence joins TRBV29-1 and TRBJ1-3, with D tentatively TRBD1 (5 bases). The CDR3 is made up of 11 amino acids. In germline, CDR1 is SQVTM, CDR2 ANQGSEA.

About this clone: In the same sample, other DNA sequences code for this CDR3. The chain couples TRBV5-1 to TRBJ2-3, with TRBD2 as a possible D gene (6 bases). This CDR3 has 15 amino acids. V lost 0 bases and J 1 base, leaving 9 bases between the germline ends. Germline CDR1 and CDR2: SGHRS and YFSETQ. The CDR3 sequence: CASSLGRGGTDTQYF. CDR3 DNA: TGCGCCAGCAGCTTGGGGCGGGGCGGCACAGATACGCAGTATTTT.

V and J are TRBV12-5 and TRBJ2-1; 7 bases are shared with TRBD1. Germline V lookup: CDR1 LGHNT, CDR2 FRNRAP. V lost 1 base, J lost 14 bases, and 5 bases stayed unmatched. The CDR3 runs to 12 residues. CDR3 bases: TGTGCTAGTGGTTTGGGACAGGGAATTGAGTTCTTC. Translation: CASGLGQGIEFF.

This clone was seen a handful of times. This chain links TRBV7-2 with TRBJ2-7, with TRBD2 matching 13 bases. This CDR3 is built from 15 residues. CDR1 SGHTA and CDR2 FQGNSA come from the germline V gene. V was clipped by 4 bases and J by 7 bases; unmatched bases: 7. The CDR3 DNA reads as TGTGCCAGCAGCTCAGGGACTAGCGGGGTTTGGGAGCAGTACTTC. Protein: CASSSGTSGVWEQYF.

The chain employs TRBV6-1 and TRBJ1-1, with a weak D call TRBD1 (6 bases). CDR1 is MNHNS and CDR2 is SASEGT in the germline V gene. Trimming took 4 bases from V and 0 from J, leaving 21 bases between them. The CDR3 sequence is 18 residues long. The CDR3 sequence is CASSAFYSGGPMNTEAFF. The CDR3 DNA follows: TGTGCCAGCAGTGCATTCTACAGCGGGGGCCCGATGAACACTGAAGCTTTCTTT.

J is TRBJ2-5 and V is TRBV6-6, with a weak D call TRBD2 (5 bases). With the DNA end fitting TRBJ2-7 better, the J assignment may be wrong. Germline V gene sequence: CDR1 MNHNY, CDR2 SVGAGI (reference sequence). The CDR3 length is 16 residues. The CDR3 spells CASSPLGSRESYEQYF. In nucleotides, the CDR3 is TGTGCCAGCAGTCCACTAGGGTCGAGAGAGTCCTACGAGCAGTACTTC.

Of note for this clone: At one of its ends the junction is not consistent with the germline gene, which may arise from a read error. J is TRBJ1-6 and V is TRBV7-9; D is unclear. Germline-derived CDR1 and CDR2 are SEHNR and FQNEAQ (reference sequence). The CDR3 spans 14 residues. The CDR3 is CASSLKPYNSPPHF. The DNA for the CDR3 is TGTGCCAGCAGCTTGAAGCCCTATAATTCACCCCCCCACTTT.

The chain couples TRBV2 to TRBJ2-3; D is unresolved. This CDR3 region has 11 residues. Germline lookup yields CDR1 SNHLY and CDR2 FYNNEI. V lost 7 bases, J lost 4 bases, and 6 bases lay in between. DNA for the CDR3: TGTGCCAGCACACTGTCAGATACGCAGTATTTT. Amino acid sequence: CASTLSDTQYF.

The chain is built from TRBV5-1 and TRBJ1-2, with 11 bases aligning to TRBD1. This CDR3 has 17 amino acids. Trimming cost V 4 bases and J 4 bases; bases outside gene matches: 12. Germline CDR1 reads SGHRS; CDR2 reads YFSETQ. The chain's CDR3 is CASSTGQGALPGYGYTF. The DNA for the CDR3 is TGCGCCAGCAGCACCGGACAGGGGGCCCTACCGGGCTATGGCTACACCTTC. The full variable domain, in which reference TRBV5-1 and TRBJ1-2 provide the parts outside the CDR3, is KAGVTQTPRYLIKTRGQQVTLSCSPISGHRSVSWYQQTPGQGLQFLFEYFSETQRNKGNFPGRFSGRQFSNSRSEMNVSTLELGDSALYLCASSTGQGALPGYGYTFGSGTRLTVV.

The chain employs TRBV2 and TRBJ1-5; D gene unclear. CDR3 length: 13 amino acids. V was cut by 1 base and J by 6 bases, with 7 bases left in between. The germline CDR1 and CDR2 sequences are SNHLY and FYNNEI. The CDR3 nucleotides read TGTGCCAGCAGTGAAGAGGGAGGTCAGCCCCAGCATTTT. Protein sequence: CASSEEGGQPQHF.

V gene TRBV7-3 combines with J gene TRBJ1-2, with D possibly being TRBD1 (5 bases). CDR3 size: 12 residues. Trimming removed 3 bases from V and 8 bases from J, with 10 bases in between. Germline CDR1 reads SGHTA; CDR2 reads FQGTGA. The CDR3 bases are TGTGCCAGCAGCTTCACCGGGGGAGGCTACACCTTC. Its protein product is CASSFTGGGYTF.

The chain carries TRBV7-6 and TRBJ2-2, with D possibly being TRBD2 (6 bases). Per the germline V gene, CDR1 is SGHVS and CDR2 is FNYEAQ. V lost 1 base and J 7 bases, leaving 13 bases between the germline ends. The CDR3 totals 15 residues. The CDR3 spells CASSLVEGDHGELFF. In DNA, the CDR3 is TGTGCCAGCAGCTTAGTGGAGGGAGATCACGGGGAGCTGTTTTTT.

The chain links TRBV6-6 to TRBJ1-1; possible D gene TRBD1, 6 bases. Germline V gives CDR1 MNHNY, CDR2 SVGAGI (reference sequence). V was pared by 6 bases and J by 3 bases, with 20 bases between. The CDR3 runs 16 residues. For the CDR3, the DNA is TGTGCCAGCAGGACCGGGACATTGGGGATCGACACTGAAGCTTTCTTT. It specifies CASRTGTLGIDTEAFF.

This clone was counted only a few times. V and J are TRBV19 and TRBJ2-1; 8 bases match TRBD2. Unmatched junction bases numbered 5, after V lost 6 bases and J lost 1 base. This CDR3 is 15 amino acids long. From germline, CDR1 is LNHDA and CDR2 SQIVND (reference sequence). The CDR3 DNA is TGTGCCAGTAGCCCTATAGCGGGGTCCTACAATGAGCAGTTCTTC. Its translation: CASSPIAGSYNEQFF. The complete variable domain, with remaining parts taken from reference TRBV19 and TRBJ2-1, reads DGGITQSPKYLFRKEGQNVTLSCEQNLNHDAMYWYRQDPGQGLRLIYYSQIVNDFQKGDIAEGYSVSREKKESFPLTVTSAQKNPTAFYLCASSPIAGSYNEQFFGPGTRLTVL.

The chain recombines TRBV25-1 with TRBJ1-6; 8 bases fit TRBD1. With 6 bases clipped from V and 7 bases from J, the junction kept 2 bases outside the gene matches. Looked up from germline, CDR1 is MGHDK and CDR2 is SYGVNS. CDR3 length: 13 residues. The CDR3 DNA reads as TGTGCCAGCAGGGACAGGGCGAATTCACCCCTCCACTTT. Translated, it gives CASRDRANSPLHF.

CDR3 loop: CASSALSGGQETQYF. The DNA for the CDR3 is TGCGCCAGCAGCGCCCTCTCAGGAGGCCAAGAGACCCAGTACTTC. The chain couples TRBV4-3 to TRBJ2-5, with D perhaps matching TRBD2 (5 bases). V lost 5 bases and J 1 base, leaving 14 bases between the germline ends. The CDR3 totals 15 residues. CDR1 is LGHNA and CDR2 is YSLEER in the germline V gene.

This clone has only a few counts. CDR3 nucleotides: TGTGCCAGCTCAATGTACAGGGACAATGAGCAGTTCTTC. Its translation is CASSMYRDNEQFF. V and J are TRBV18 and TRBJ2-1; TRBD1 might be the D (6 bases). With 5 bases removed from V and 5 bases from J, the gap between germline ends came to 10 bases. The CDR3 is 13 residues long. CDR1 is KGHSH and CDR2 is LQKENI in the germline V gene.

This clone occurred a few times. The chain links TRBV30 to TRBJ2-1; 9 nucleotides align to TRBD2. The ends lost 3 bases at V and 7 bases at J; junction bases unmatched: 10. The CDR3 spans 15 residues. The V gene's germline CDR1 is GTSNPN and CDR2 SVGIG (reference sequence). CDR3 nucleotide sequence: TGTGCCTGGAGCCCCGGGACTAGCTCGTTAAATGAGCAGTTCTTC. Translation gives CAWSPGTSSLNEQFF.

The V and J genes are TRBV30 and TRBJ1-5, with D tentatively TRBD1 (6 bases). The CDR3 consists of 15 residues. Germline loops: CDR1 GTSNPN, CDR2 SVGIG (reference sequence). Trimming took 1 base from V and 3 from J, leaving 13 bases between them. CDR3 residues: CAWSAQGHPNQPQHF. CDR3 nucleotides: TGTGCCTGGAGTGCCCAGGGACACCCCAATCAGCCCCAGCATTTT.

A few counts support this clone. Written as DNA, the CDR3 is TGTGCCAGCAGTGAATGGGTCATCGGGGGGCGATACGAGCAGTACTTC. Amino acid sequence: CASSEWVIGGRYEQYF. V gene TRBV25-1 combines with J gene TRBJ2-7; the D gene is possibly TRBD2 (7 bases). There are 16 residues in the CDR3. V dropped 1 base and J dropped 4 bases, with 17 bases sitting between them. Germline V gene data show CDR1 as MGHDK and CDR2 as SYGVNS.

The genes are TRBV14 and TRBJ1-2; a possible D gene is TRBD1 (6 bases). The germline V gene has CDR1 SGHDN and CDR2 FVKESK. This CDR3 contains 13 residues. V shed 4 bases and J shed 2 bases, with 8 bases lying between them. The CDR3 sequence is CASSPGQNYGYTF. CDR3 sequence (DNA): TGTGCCAGCAGCCCCGGACAGAACTATGGCTACACCTTC. The full variable domain, with the rest looked up from reference TRBV14 and TRBJ1-2, is EAGVTQFPSHSVIEKGQTVTLRCDPISGHDNLYWYRRVMGKEIKFLLHFVKESKQDESGMPNNRFLAERTGGTYSTLKVQPAELEDSGVYFCASSPGQNYGYTFGSGTRLTVV.

This chain links TRBV4-1 with TRBJ2-1, with 10 bases lining up with TRBD2. Germline V gives CDR1 MGHRA, CDR2 YSYEKL. The length of the CDR3 is 16 residues. The trim removed 2 bases at V and 8 bases at J, leaving 9 bases unmatched. This CDR3 reads CASSQRGSGGADEQFF. The CDR3 region has the DNA TGCGCCAGCAGCCAACGAGGAAGCGGGGGGGCCGATGAGCAGTTCTTC.